The clone carrying this T cell receptor beta chain appeared once. No antigen is known for it. Looked up from germline, CDR1 is LNHNV and CDR2 is YYDKDF (reference sequence). The CDR3 sequence is 17 residues long. With 0 bases removed from V and 2 bases from J, the gap between germline ends came to 16 bases. The assay was immunoSEQ multiplex PCR, and TCRdb's table has in-frame clones only and misses some. This table has roughly 60,000 clones, approximately 88% appearing once. Specified time point: neoterminal ileum biopsy at postoperative endoscopy, about 6 months after surgery. This entry is derived from a study of T cell repertoires in ileal Crohn's disease. Across the study: Every patient was operated on for stricturing (roughly 61%) or penetrating (approximately 40%) complications.

General study findings and limits: Endoscopy was done a median about 6.6 months after surgery.

The clonotype was recovered from an adult with Crohn's disease. The sequenced material came from ileal tissue. This chain links TRBV15 with TRBJ2-5; maybe TRBD2 (6 bases). CDR3 sequence: CATSRDLLPGSQETQYF. The CDR3 DNA reads TGTGCCACCAGCAGAGATCTTCTACCCGGGAGTCAAGAGACCCAGTACTTC.